There are a few counts of the clone carrying this T cell receptor beta chain. This entry is derived from a study of T cell responses to AZD1222 COVID-19 vaccine. Assay used: immunoSEQ multiplex PCR; TCRdb lists only in-frame clones, some missing. The sample lists about 88,000 clones, approximately 90% occurring once. The germline V gene has CDR1 SGHTA and CDR2 FQGNSA. V was cut by 2 bases and J by 7 bases, with 12 bases left in between. The length of the CDR3 is 14 residues. The chain combines TRBV7-2 with TRBJ1-5; no firm D call. This TCR was sampled from an adult who received the AZD1222 COVID-19 vaccine. Here the sequenced sample was peripheral blood, taken 28 days after the second AZD1222 dose. Here the CDR3 DNA reads TGTGCCAGCAGCTTAAATTTGGGATACCAGCCCCAGCATTTT. Translated: CASSLNLGYQPQHF.